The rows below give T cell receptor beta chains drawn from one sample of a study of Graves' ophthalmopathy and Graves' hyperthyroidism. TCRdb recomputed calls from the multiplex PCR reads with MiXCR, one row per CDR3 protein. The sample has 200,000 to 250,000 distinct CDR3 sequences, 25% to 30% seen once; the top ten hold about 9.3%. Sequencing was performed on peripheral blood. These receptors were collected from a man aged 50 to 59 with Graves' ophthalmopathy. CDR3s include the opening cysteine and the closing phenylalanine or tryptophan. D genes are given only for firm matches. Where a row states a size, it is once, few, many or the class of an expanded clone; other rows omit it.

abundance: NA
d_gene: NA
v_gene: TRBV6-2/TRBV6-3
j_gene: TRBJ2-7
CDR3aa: CASTPLGSYEQYF
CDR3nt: TGTGCCAGCACTCCTCTGGGCTCCTACGAGCAGTACTTC

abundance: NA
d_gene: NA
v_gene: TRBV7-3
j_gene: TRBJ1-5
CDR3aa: CASSLDGANQPQHF
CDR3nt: TGTGCCAGCAGCCTGGACGGGGCCAATCAGCCCCAGCATTTT

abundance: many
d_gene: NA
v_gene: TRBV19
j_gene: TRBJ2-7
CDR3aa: CASSKTGNEAERTDYEQYF
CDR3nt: TGTGCCAGTAGTAAGACAGGTAACGAGGCGGAGAGGACCGACTACGAGCAGTACTTC

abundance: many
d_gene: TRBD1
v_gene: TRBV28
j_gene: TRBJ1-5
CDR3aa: CASSLPDWDRGSNQPQHF
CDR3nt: TGTGCCAGCAGCCTACCTGATTGGGACAGGGGTTCCAATCAGCCCCAGCATTTT

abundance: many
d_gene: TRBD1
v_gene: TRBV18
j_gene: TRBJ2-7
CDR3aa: CASSPPGGQGAYEQYF
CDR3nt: TGTGCCAGCTCACCACCGGGGGGACAGGGGGCCTACGAGCAGTACTTC

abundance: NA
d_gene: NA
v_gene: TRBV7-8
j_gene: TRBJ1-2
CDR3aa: CASSLAGGEGYTF
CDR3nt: TGTGCCAGCAGCTTAGCTGGGGGGGAGGGCTACACCTTC

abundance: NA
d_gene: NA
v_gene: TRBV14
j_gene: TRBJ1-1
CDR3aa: CASSQDLLGGAEAFF
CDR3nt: TGTGCCAGCAGCCAAGATCTTTTGGGGGGGGCTGAAGCTTTCTTT

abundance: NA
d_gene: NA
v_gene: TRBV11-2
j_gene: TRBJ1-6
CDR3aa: CASSLDPKGSPLHF
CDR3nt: TGTGCCAGCAGCTTAGATCCTAAAGGTTCACCCCTCCACTTT

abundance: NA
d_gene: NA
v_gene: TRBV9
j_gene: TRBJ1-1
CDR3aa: CASSVDPGLGNTEAFF
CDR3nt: TGTGCCAGCAGCGTAGATCCAGGGCTAGGGAACACTGAAGCTTTCTTT

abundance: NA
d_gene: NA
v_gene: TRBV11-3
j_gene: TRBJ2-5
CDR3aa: CASSLVGGGRQETQYF
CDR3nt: TGTGCCAGCAGCTTAGTAGGGGGGGGGCGACAAGAGACCCAGTACTTC